This T cell receptor beta chain is drawn from a study of cytomegalovirus exposure and HLA in healthy donors. This clone was seen only a few times. Antigen unknown. Findings and limits, study-wide: Association of roughly 17,000 TCR beta sequences with HLA alleles was found at 0.05 false discovery rate in a later analysis.

Germline CDR1 reads SGDLS; CDR2 reads YYNGEE. Trimming at V came to 3 bases and at J to 0 bases, leaving 13 bases not matched to a gene. CDR3 size: 18 residues. The PCR employed 60 Vbeta primers together with 13 Jbeta primers. Some clones are missing from TCRdb's copy, which holds only in-frame ones; the method was immunoSEQ multiplex PCR. The profile shows about 170,000 clones, under 85% of them singletons. This clonotype originated in a woman under 30 in good health and CMV-seropositive. This chain links TRBV9 with TRBJ2-3; 7 nucleotides match TRBD2. The material sequenced was PBMCs. CDR3 DNA sequence: TGTGCCAGCAGCGCCACCGGACTAGTTGTGCCTAGCACAGATACGCAGTATTTT. It encodes CASSATGLVVPSTDTQYF. Drawing the rest from reference TRBV9 and TRBJ2-3, the complete variable domain is DSGVTQTPKHLITATGQRVTLRCSPRSGDLSVYWYQQSLDQGLQFLIQYYNGEERAKGNILERFSAQQFPDLHSELNLSSLELGDSALYFCASSATGLVVPSTDTQYFGPGTRLTVL.